This T cell receptor beta chain was observed in a study of T cell responses to AZD1222 COVID-19 vaccine. Assay used: immunoSEQ multiplex PCR; TCRdb lists only in-frame clones, some missing. Among about 120,000 clones, over 80% were seen once, and the ten largest hold more than 13%. V was cut by 4 bases and J by 7 bases, with 14 bases left in between. Germline V gene data show CDR1 as SGDLS and CDR2 as YYNGEE. CDR3 length: 13 amino acids. This receptor was obtained from an adult in good health. This sample comprised peripheral blood, obtained on day 0 of AZD1222 vaccination. The chain is built from TRBV9 and TRBJ1-1; D unclear. The CDR3 loop reads CASSPPVTSEAFF. The CDR3 DNA reads as TGTGCCAGCAGCCCCCCTGTTACTAGTGAAGCTTTCTTT.